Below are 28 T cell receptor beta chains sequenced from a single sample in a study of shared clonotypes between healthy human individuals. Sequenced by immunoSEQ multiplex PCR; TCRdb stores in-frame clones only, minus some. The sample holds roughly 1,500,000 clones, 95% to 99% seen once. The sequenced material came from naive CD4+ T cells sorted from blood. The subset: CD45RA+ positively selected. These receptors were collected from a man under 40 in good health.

CDR3 nucleotides: TGCGCCAGCAGCCTTCAGGACAGACAAAATGAAAAACTGTTTTTT. This sequence encodes CASSLQDRQNEKLFF. The chain links TRBV4-1 to TRBJ1-4; a weak D match, TRBD1 (6 bases). Trimming cost V 4 bases and J 5 bases, with 14 bases left between them. Germline CDR1 MGHRA, CDR2 YSYEKL. CDR3 size: 15 residues.

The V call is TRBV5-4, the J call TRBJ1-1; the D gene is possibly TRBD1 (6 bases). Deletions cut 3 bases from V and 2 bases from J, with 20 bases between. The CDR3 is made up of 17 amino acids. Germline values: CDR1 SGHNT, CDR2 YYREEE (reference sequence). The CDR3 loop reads CASSSPGGGASNTEAFF. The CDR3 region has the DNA TGTGCCAGCAGCTCGCCGGGCGGGGGGGCGAGCAACACTGAAGCTTTCTTT.

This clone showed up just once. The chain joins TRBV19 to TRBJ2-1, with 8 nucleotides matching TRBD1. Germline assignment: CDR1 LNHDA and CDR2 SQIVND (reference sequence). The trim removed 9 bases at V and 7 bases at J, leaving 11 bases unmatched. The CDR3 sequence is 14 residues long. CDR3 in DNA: TGTGCCAGCCGTAGACAGGGGAACCCGAATGAGCAGTTCTTC. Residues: CASRRQGNPNEQFF.

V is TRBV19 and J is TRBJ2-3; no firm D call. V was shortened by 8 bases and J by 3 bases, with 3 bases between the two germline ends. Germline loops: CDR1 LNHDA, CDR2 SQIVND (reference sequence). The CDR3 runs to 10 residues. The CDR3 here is CASGTDTQYF. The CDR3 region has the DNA TGTGCCAGTGGTACAGATACGCAGTATTTT.

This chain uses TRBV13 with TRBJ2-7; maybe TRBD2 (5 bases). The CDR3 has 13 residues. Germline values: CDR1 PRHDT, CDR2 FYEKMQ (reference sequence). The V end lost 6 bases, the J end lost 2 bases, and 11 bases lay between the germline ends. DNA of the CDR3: TGTGCCAGCAGTCCACTGGGAGCCTACGAGCAGTACTTC. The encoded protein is CASSPLGAYEQYF.

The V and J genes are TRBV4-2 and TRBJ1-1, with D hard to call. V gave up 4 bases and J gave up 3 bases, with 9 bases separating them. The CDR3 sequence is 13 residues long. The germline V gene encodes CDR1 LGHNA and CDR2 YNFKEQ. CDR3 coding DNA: TGTGCCAGCAGCCTGAGGAAGCACACTGAAGCTTTCTTT. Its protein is CASSLRKHTEAFF.

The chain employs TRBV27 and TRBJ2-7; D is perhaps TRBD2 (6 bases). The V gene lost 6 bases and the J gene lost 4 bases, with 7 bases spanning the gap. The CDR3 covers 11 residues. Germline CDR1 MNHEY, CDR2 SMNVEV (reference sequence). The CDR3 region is CASSGGYEQYF. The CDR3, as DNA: TGTGCCAGCAGCGGGGGTTACGAGCAGTACTTC.

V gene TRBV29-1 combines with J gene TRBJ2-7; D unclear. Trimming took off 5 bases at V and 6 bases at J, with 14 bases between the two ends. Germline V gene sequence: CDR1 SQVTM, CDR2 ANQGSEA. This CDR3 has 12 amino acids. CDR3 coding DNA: TGCAGCGTTAGGATTTCGGAGTCCGAGCAGTACTTC. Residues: CSVRISESEQYF.

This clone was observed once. The CDR3 is CASSLAGTGVGEQYF. The CDR3, as DNA: TGTGCCAGCAGCTTGGCCGGGACAGGGGTCGGCGAGCAGTACTTC. The chain recombines TRBV7-6 with TRBJ2-7; 10 bases align to TRBD1. The CDR3 sequence is 15 residues long. Germline V gives CDR1 SGHVS, CDR2 FNYEAQ. Unmatched junction bases numbered 8, after V lost 3 bases and J lost 6 bases.

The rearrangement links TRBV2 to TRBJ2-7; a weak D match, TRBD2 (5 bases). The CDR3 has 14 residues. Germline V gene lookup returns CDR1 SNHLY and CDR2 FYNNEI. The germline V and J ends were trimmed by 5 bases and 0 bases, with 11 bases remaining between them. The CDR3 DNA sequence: TGTGCCAGCAGTCCAACGGGGAGCTCCTACGAGCAGTACTTC. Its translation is CASSPTGSSYEQYF.

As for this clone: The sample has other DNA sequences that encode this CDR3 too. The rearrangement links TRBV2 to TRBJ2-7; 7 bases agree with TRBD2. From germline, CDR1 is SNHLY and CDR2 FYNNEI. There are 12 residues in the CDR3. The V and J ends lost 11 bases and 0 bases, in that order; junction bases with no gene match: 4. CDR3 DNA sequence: TGTGCCTCGGGGGGATCCTCCTACGAGCAGTACTTC. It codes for CASGGSSYEQYF. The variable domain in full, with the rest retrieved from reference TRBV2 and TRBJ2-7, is EPEVTQTPSHQVTQMGQEVILRCVPISNHLYFYWYRQILGQKVEFLVSFYNNEISEKSEIFDDQFSVERPDGSNFTLKIRSTKLEDSAMYFCASGGSSYEQYFGPGTRLTVT.

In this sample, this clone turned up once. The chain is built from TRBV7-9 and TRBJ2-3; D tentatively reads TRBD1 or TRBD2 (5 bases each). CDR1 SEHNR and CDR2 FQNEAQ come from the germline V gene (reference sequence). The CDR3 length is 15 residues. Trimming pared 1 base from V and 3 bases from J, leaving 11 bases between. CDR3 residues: CASSLGGDGTDTQYF. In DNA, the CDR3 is TGTGCCAGCAGCTTAGGAGGGGACGGGACAGATACGCAGTATTTT.

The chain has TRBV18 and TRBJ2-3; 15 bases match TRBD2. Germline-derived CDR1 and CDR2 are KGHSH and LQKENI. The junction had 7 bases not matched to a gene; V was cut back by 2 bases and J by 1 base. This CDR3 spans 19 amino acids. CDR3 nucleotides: TGTGCCAGCTCACCATTATCCGGGACTAGCGGGAGGCGCACAGATACGCAGTATTTT. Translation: CASSPLSGTSGRRTDTQYF.

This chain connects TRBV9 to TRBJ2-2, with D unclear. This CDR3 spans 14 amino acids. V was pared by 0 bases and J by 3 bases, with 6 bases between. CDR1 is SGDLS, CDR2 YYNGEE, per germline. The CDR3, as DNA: TGTGCCAGCAGCGTAGTTGGATACACCGGGGAGCTGTTTTTT. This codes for CASSVVGYTGELFF.

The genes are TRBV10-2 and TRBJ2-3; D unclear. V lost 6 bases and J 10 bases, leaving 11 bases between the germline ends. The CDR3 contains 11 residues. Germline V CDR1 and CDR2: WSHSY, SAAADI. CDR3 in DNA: TGCGCCAGCAGGTCATCGCTTTCGCAGTATTTT. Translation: CASRSSLSQYF.

DNA of the CDR3: TGTGCCAGCAGCTTCGATGAGACAGGGCCGTCCGGAAACACCATATATTTT. This translates into CASSFDETGPSGNTIYF. J is TRBJ1-3 and V is TRBV7-2, with 7 bases lining up with TRBD1. Unmatched junction bases numbered 12, after V lost 3 bases and J lost 4 bases. The length of the CDR3 is 17 residues. Germline values: CDR1 SGHTA, CDR2 FQGNSA.

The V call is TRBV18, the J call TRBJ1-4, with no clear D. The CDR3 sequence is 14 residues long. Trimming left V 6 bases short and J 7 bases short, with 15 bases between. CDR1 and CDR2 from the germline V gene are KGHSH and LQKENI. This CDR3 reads CASSPLNTFEKLFF. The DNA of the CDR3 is TGTGCCAGCTCCCCCCTCAACACCTTTGAAAAACTGTTTTTT. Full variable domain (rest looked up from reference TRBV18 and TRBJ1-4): NAGVMQNPRHLVRRRGQEARLRCSPMKGHSHVYWYRQLPEEGLKFMVYLQKENIIDESGMPKERFSAEFPKEGPSILRIQQVVRGDSAAYFCASSPLNTFEKLFFGSGTQLSVL.

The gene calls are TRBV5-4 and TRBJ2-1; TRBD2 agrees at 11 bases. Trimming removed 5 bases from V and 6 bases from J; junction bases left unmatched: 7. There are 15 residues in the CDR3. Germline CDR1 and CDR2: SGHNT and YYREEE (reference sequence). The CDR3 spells CASSPRLAGLNEQFF. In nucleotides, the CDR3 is TGTGCCAGCAGTCCGCGACTAGCGGGACTCAATGAGCAGTTCTTC.

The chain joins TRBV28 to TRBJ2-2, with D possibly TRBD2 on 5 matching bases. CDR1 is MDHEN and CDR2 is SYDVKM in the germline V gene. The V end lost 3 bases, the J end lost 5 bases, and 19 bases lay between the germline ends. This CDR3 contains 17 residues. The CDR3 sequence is CASSLPRASGRTGELFF. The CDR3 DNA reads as TGTGCCAGCAGTTTGCCAAGGGCCAGCGGCAGGACCGGGGAGCTGTTTTTT. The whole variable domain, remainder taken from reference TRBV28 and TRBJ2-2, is DVKVTQSSRYLVKRTGEKVFLECVQDMDHENMFWYRQDPGLGLRLIYFSYDVKMKEKGDIPEGYSVSREKKERFSLILESASTNQTSMYLCASSLPRASGRTGELFFGEGSRLTVL.

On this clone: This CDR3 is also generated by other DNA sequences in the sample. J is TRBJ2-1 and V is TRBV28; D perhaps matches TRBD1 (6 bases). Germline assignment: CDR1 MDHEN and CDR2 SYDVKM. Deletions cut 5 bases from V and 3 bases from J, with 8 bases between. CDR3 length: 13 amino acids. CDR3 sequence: CASSLDSYNEQFF. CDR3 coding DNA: TGTGCCAGCAGTCTGGACAGCTACAATGAGCAGTTCTTC.

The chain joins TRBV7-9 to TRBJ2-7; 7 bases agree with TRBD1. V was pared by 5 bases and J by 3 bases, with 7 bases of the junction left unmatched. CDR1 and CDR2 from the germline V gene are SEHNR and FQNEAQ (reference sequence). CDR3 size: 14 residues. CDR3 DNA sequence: TGTGCCAGCAGCGACCGGACAGGATTCTACGAGCAGTACTTC. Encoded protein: CASSDRTGFYEQYF.

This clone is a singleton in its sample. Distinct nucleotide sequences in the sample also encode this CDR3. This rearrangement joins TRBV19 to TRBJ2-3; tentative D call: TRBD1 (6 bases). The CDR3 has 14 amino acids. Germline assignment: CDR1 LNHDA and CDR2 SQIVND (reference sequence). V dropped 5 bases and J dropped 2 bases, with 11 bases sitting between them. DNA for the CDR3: TGTGCCAGTAGTCTCGGACAGAACACAGATACGCAGTATTTT. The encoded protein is CASSLGQNTDTQYF. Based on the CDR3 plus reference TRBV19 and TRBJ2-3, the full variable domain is DGGITQSPKYLFRKEGQNVTLSCEQNLNHDAMYWYRQDPGQGLRLIYYSQIVNDFQKGDIAEGYSVSREKKESFPLTVTSAQKNPTAFYLCASSLGQNTDTQYFGPGTRLTVL.

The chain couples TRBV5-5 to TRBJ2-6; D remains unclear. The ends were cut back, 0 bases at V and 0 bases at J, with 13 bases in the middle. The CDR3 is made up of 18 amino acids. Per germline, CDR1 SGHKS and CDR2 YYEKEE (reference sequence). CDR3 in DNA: TGTGCCAGCAGCTTGGCCGCTGGATCCATCTCTGGGGCCAACGTCCTGACTTTC. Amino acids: CASSLAAGSISGANVLTF.

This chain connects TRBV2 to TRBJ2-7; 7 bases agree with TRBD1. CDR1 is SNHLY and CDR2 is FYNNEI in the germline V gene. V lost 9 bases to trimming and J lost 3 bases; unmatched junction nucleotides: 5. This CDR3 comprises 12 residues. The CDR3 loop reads CASQGDSYEQYF. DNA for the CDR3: TGTGCCAGTCAAGGGGACAGCTACGAGCAGTACTTC. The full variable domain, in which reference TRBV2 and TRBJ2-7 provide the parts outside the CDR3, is EPEVTQTPSHQVTQMGQEVILRCVPISNHLYFYWYRQILGQKVEFLVSFYNNEISEKSEIFDDQFSVERPDGSNFTLKIRSTKLEDSAMYFCASQGDSYEQYFGPGTRLTVT.

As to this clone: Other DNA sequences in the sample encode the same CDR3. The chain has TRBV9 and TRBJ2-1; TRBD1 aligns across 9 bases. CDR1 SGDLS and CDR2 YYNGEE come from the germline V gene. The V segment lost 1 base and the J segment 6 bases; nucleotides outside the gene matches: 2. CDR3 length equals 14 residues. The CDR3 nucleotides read TGTGCCAGCAGCGTAAGACAGGGGGTCAATGAGCAGTTCTTC. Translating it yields CASSVRQGVNEQFF.

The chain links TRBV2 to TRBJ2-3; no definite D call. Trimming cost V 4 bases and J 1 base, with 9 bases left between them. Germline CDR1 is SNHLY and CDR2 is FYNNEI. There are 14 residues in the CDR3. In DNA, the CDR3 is TGTGCCAGCAGTGGTAGTGAAGGCACAGATACGCAGTATTTT. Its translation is CASSGSEGTDTQYF.

CDR3 in DNA: TGTGCCAGCAGCTTTGACAGGGGGTTGACCCAGATACAGCCCCAGCATTTT. It specifies CASSFDRGLTQIQPQHF. The V and J genes are TRBV7-8 and TRBJ1-5, with TRBD1 matching over 9 bases. Germline CDR1 and CDR2: SGHVS and FQNEAQ. Trimming at V came to 3 bases and at J to 7 bases, leaving 13 bases not matched to a gene. The CDR3 runs 17 residues.

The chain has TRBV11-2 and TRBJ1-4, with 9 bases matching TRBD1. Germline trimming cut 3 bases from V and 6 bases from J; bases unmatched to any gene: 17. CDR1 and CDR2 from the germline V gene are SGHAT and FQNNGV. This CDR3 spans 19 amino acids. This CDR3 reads CASSFLTIRLRTGDEKLFF. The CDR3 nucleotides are TGTGCCAGCAGCTTCCTGACCATTCGTCTCAGGACAGGGGATGAAAAACTGTTTTTT.